The 20 T cell receptor beta chains listed next were all sequenced from one sample in a study of cytomegalovirus exposure and HLA in healthy donors. Profiled with immunoSEQ multiplex PCR; TCRdb holds only in-frame clones, not every one. This table holds about 130,000 clones, 75% to 90% found once. The specimen was PBMCs. These receptors originate from a woman in her late teens or twenties in good health and CMV-seronegative.

The genes are TRBV27 and TRBJ2-1, with D perhaps matching TRBD1 (6 bases). The V end lost 4 bases, the J end lost 8 bases, and 12 bases lay between the germline ends. Germline lookup yields CDR1 MNHEY and CDR2 SMNVEV (reference sequence). The CDR3 covers 13 residues. CDR3: CASSSQGIHEQFF. CDR3 sequence (DNA): TGTGCCAGCAGTTCACAGGGAATCCATGAGCAGTTCTTC.

The chain combines TRBV9 with TRBJ2-7; 8 bases fit TRBD1. The CDR3 has 15 residues. The V gene's germline CDR1 is SGDLS and CDR2 YYNGEE. Trimming cost V 4 bases and J 2 bases; bases outside gene matches: 8. The CDR3 protein is CASSPGGTGAYEQYF. DNA for the CDR3: TGTGCCAGCAGCCCAGGGGGGACAGGAGCCTACGAGCAGTACTTC.

The chain links TRBV11-2 to TRBJ2-1; 8 positions match TRBD2. CDR1 SGHAT and CDR2 FQNNGV come from the germline V gene. The CDR3 covers 17 residues. V dropped 3 bases and J dropped 0; count of bases not matched to a gene: 7. The CDR3 coding sequence is TGTGCCAGCAGCTTGATAGCGGGAACCGTCTCCTACAATGAGCAGTTCTTC. Protein sequence: CASSLIAGTVSYNEQFF.

The sample holds one count of this clone. This chain connects TRBV5-6 to TRBJ1-1, with D possibly being TRBD1 (5 bases). V lost 7 bases, J lost 4 bases, and 14 bases lay in between. Looked up from germline, CDR1 is SGHDT and CDR2 is YYEEEE. The CDR3 contains 13 residues. CDR3 amino acids: CASRGIQGTEAFF. DNA of the CDR3: TGTGCCAGCCGCGGGATTCAGGGCACTGAAGCTTTCTTT. Full variable domain (outside the CDR3, taken from reference TRBV5-6 and TRBJ1-1): DAGVTQSPTHLIKTRGQQVTLRCSPKSGHDTVSWYQQALGQGPQFIFQYYEEEERQRGNFPDRFSGHQFPNYSSELNVNALLLGDSALYLCASRGIQGTEAFFGQGTRLTVV.

The chain is built from TRBV11-2 and TRBJ2-7; maybe TRBD2 (6 bases). The CDR3 loop spans 17 amino acids. CDR1 and CDR2 (germline): SGHAT, FQNNGV. Trimming took off 5 bases at V and 2 bases at J, with 22 bases between the two ends. CDR3 protein: CASSETTPSAGAYEQYF. The DNA of the CDR3 is TGTGCCAGCAGCGAAACTACCCCTTCAGCGGGCGCCTACGAGCAGTACTTC.

CDR3 loop: CASSQRASPYEQYF. The CDR3 nucleotides read TGTGCCAGCAGCCAGCGGGCGAGCCCCTACGAGCAGTACTTC. The chain uses TRBV9 and TRBJ2-7, with D perhaps matching TRBD2 (6 bases). The CDR3 is made up of 14 amino acids. CDR1 is SGDLS, CDR2 YYNGEE, per germline. V dropped 4 bases and J dropped 2 bases, with 13 bases sitting between them.

This clone was found once. The CDR3 protein is CSVELWEIGLEETQYF. CDR3 nucleotides: TGCAGCGTTGAATTGTGGGAGATTGGATTAGAAGAGACCCAGTACTTC. The J gene is TRBJ2-5, the V gene TRBV29-1, with a possible D match to TRBD2 (5 bases). This CDR3 region has 16 residues. Trimming cost V 2 bases and J 3 bases, with 19 bases left between them. CDR1 and CDR2 (germline): SQVTM, ANQGSEA.

In its sample, this clone was seen once. The chain combines TRBV5-4 with TRBJ2-7; weak D call: TRBD1 (6 bases). V lost 4 bases, J lost 5 bases, and 22 bases lay in between. The CDR3 is made up of 16 amino acids. From germline, CDR1 is SGHNT and CDR2 YYREEE (reference sequence). CDR3 DNA: TGTGCCAGCAGCCGGGGACAAGGGCTCCTCTTAAACGAGCAGTACTTC. It translates to CASSRGQGLLLNEQYF.

The chain uses TRBV7-8 and TRBJ2-6; 7 bases are a match to TRBD2. CDR1 and CDR2 (germline): SGHVS, FQNEAQ. The CDR3 consists of 17 residues. V trimming: 0 bases; J trimming: 2 bases; junction bases outside the gene matches: 4. This CDR3 reads CASSLAGGGAGANVLTF. The CDR3 coding sequence is TGTGCCAGCAGCTTAGCGGGCGGGGGAGCTGGGGCCAACGTCCTGACTTTC.

With respect to this clone: Germline is not matched at one junction end, which may reflect a read error. The chain recombines TRBV7-7 with TRBJ2-3; D is unresolved. CDR3 size: 13 residues. The germline CDR1 and CDR2 sequences are SSHAT and FNYEAQ (reference sequence). In DNA, the CDR3 is TGTGCTAGCAGCACGAGCGACACAGATACGCAGTATTTT. This sequence encodes CASSTSDTDTQYF.

This clone has a single count. The J gene is TRBJ1-2, the V gene TRBV28; 8 positions agree with TRBD1. This CDR3 has 13 amino acids. CDR1 is MDHEN, CDR2 SYDVKM, per germline. V shed 5 bases, J shed 7 bases, and the junction held 6 bases outside the gene matches. The CDR3 DNA sequence: TGTGCCAGCAGTCTTGACAGGGGCAGTGGCTACACCTTC. This sequence encodes CASSLDRGSGYTF.

The chain employs TRBV28 and TRBJ1-3, with D perhaps TRBD1 (5 bases). V was trimmed by 7 bases and J by 3 bases, leaving 16 bases between them. The CDR3 consists of 15 residues. Per the germline V gene, CDR1 is MDHEN and CDR2 is SYDVKM. The CDR3 coding sequence is TGTGCCAGCACCCAGGGTTACTCAATTGGAAACACCATATATTTT. As protein: CASTQGYSIGNTIYF.

The rearrangement joins TRBV7-9 to TRBJ2-1; D remains ambiguous. The germline gives CDR1 SEHNR, CDR2 FQNEAQ (reference sequence). CDR3 length: 14 residues. The ends were cut back, 5 bases at V and 2 bases at J, with 10 bases in the middle. CDR3 region: CASSPTEAYNEQFF. The CDR3 nucleotides read TGTGCCAGCAGCCCGACCGAGGCCTACAATGAGCAGTTCTTC.

The table lists this clone with a count of one. This chain uses TRBV6-1 with TRBJ1-5, with D tentatively TRBD1 (5 bases). The V end lost 7 bases, the J end lost 6 bases, and 13 bases lay between the germline ends. The CDR3 consists of 13 residues. Germline V gene data show CDR1 as MNHNS and CDR2 as SASEGT. The CDR3 DNA sequence: TGTGCCAGCACGGTGGGGGAGGGTCAGCCCCAGCATTTT. This sequence encodes CASTVGEGQPQHF.

V usage is TRBV19 and J usage is TRBJ1-5; possible D gene TRBD1, 6 bases. Germline V lookup: CDR1 LNHDA, CDR2 SQIVND (reference sequence). This CDR3 has 14 amino acids. Between the trimmed V and J ends, which lost 9 bases and 1 base, there was a span of 13 bases. The CDR3: CASSGGASNQPQHF. The CDR3 DNA sequence: TGTGCCAGCTCCGGGGGGGCCAGCAATCAGCCCCAGCATTTT.

This clone was detected only a few times. V and J are TRBV4-1 and TRBJ2-5; TRBD2 matches 16 bases. V was pared by 4 bases and J by 5 bases, with 7 bases of the junction left unmatched. The CDR3 has 17 residues. CDR1 and CDR2 (germline): MGHRA, YSYEKL. The CDR3 loop reads CASSLMGLAGGGETQYF. CDR3 coding DNA: TGCGCCAGCAGCCTGATGGGACTAGCGGGAGGGGGGGAGACCCAGTACTTC.

The J gene is TRBJ2-7, the V gene TRBV19; 8 positions agree with TRBD1. J was trimmed by 5 bases and V by 5 bases; bases with no gene match: 5. This CDR3 comprises 13 residues. CDR1 and CDR2 from the germline V gene are LNHDA and SQIVND (reference sequence). CDR3 protein: CASSSGGLDEQYF. The DNA of the CDR3 is TGTGCCAGTAGTTCAGGGGGCTTAGACGAGCAGTACTTC.

The chain links TRBV7-9 to TRBJ1-2, with D unclear. The CDR3 contains 15 residues. Germline V gives CDR1 SEHNR, CDR2 FQNEAQ (reference sequence). V was cut by 3 bases and J by 6 bases, with 17 bases left in between. CDR3 DNA sequence: TGTGCCAGCAGCTTGATCGGGGTCCTAACCCATGGCTACACCTTC. Translating it yields CASSLIGVLTHGYTF.

This chain connects TRBV25-1 to TRBJ2-5; 8 positions agree with TRBD1. The CDR3 covers 14 residues. The V gene's germline CDR1 is MGHDK and CDR2 SYGVNS. With V trimmed by 2 bases and J by 4 bases, 3 bases remained unmatched. The CDR3 DNA sequence: TGTGCCAGCAGTGAACCAGGGGGCCGAGAGACCCAGTACTTC. Residues: CASSEPGGRETQYF.

The gene calls are TRBV6-1 and TRBJ1-1; TRBD1 might be the D (5 bases). Germline-derived CDR1 and CDR2 are MNHNS and SASEGT. V lost 1 base and J lost 0, with 12 bases in between. CDR3 size: 16 residues. The CDR3 DNA is TGTGCCAGCAGTGAAGGGAGGGGATTTATGAACACTGAAGCTTTCTTT. Amino acid sequence: CASSEGRGFMNTEAFF.